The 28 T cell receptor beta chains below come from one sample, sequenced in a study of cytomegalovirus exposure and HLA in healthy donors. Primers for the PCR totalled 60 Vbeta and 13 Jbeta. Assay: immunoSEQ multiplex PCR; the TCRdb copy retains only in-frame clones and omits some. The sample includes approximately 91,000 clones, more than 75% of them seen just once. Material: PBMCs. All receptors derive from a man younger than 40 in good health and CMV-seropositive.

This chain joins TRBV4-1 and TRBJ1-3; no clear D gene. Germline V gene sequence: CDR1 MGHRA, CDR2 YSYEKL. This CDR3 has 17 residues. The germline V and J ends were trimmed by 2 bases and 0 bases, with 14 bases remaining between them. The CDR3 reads CASSQLLRPLSGNTIYF. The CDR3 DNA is TGCGCCAGCAGCCAACTGCTCAGGCCACTCTCTGGAAACACCATATATTTT.

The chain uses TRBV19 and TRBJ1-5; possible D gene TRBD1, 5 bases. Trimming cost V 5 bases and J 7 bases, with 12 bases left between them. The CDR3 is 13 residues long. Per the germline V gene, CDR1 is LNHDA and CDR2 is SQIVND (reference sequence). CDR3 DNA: TGTGCCAGTAGTCCAGGACACCGGCAGCCCCAGCATTTT. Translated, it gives CASSPGHRQPQHF.

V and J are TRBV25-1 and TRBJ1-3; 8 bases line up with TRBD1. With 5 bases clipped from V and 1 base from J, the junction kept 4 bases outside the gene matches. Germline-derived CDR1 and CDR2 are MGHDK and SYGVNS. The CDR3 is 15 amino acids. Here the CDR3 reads CASSRTGWSGNTIYF. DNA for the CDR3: TGTGCCAGCAGTAGGACAGGGTGGTCTGGAAACACCATATATTTT. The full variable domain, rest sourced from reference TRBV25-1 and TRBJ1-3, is EADIYQTPRYLVIGTGKKITLECSQTMGHDKMYWYQQDPGMELHLIHYSYGVNSTEKGDLSSESTVSRIRTEHFPLTLESARPSHTSQYLCASSRTGWSGNTIYFGEGSWLTVV.

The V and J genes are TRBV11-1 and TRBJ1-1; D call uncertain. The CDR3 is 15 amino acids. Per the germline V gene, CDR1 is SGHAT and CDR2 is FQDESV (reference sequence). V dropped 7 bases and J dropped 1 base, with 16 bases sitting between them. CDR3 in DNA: TGTGCCAGCATGAACAGCCGGAGGGCGAACACTGAAGCTTTCTTT. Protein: CASMNSRRANTEAFF.

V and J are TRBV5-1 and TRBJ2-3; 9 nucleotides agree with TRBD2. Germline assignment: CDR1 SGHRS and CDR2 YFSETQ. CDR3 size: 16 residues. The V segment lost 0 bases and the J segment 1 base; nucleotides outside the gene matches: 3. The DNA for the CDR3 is TGCGCCAGCAGCTTGGCTAGCGGGGATGGCACAGATACGCAGTATTTT. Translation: CASSLASGDGTDTQYF.

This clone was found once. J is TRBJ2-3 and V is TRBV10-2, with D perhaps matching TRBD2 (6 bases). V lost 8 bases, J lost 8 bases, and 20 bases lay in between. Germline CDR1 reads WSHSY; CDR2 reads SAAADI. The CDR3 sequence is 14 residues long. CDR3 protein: CASFPGGSVGTQYF. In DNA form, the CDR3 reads TGCGCCAGCTTTCCCGGGGGTTCGGTGGGTACGCAGTATTTT.

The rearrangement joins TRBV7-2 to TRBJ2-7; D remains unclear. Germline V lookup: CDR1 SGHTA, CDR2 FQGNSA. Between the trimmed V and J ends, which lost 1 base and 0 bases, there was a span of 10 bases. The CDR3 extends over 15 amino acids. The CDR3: CASSLDATSSYEQYF. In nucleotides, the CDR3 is TGTGCCAGCAGCTTAGATGCGACAAGCTCCTACGAGCAGTACTTC.

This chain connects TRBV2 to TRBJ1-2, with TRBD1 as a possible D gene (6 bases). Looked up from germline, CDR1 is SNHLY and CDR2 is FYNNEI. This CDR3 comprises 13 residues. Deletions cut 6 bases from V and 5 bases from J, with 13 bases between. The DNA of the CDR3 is TGTGCCAGCAGGGGGGACAACCCATATGGCTACACCTTC. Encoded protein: CASRGDNPYGYTF.

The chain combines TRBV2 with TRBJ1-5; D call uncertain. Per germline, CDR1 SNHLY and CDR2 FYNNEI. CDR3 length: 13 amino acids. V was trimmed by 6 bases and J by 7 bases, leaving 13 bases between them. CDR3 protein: CASRGLSGQPQHF. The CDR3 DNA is TGTGCCAGCAGGGGCCTCAGTGGACAGCCCCAGCATTTT.

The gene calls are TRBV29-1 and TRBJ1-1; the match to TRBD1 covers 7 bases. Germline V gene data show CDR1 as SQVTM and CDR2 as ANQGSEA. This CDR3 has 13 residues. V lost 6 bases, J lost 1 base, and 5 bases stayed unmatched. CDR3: CSVQQGTNTEAFF. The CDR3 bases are TGCAGCGTCCAACAGGGGACGAACACTGAAGCTTTCTTT.

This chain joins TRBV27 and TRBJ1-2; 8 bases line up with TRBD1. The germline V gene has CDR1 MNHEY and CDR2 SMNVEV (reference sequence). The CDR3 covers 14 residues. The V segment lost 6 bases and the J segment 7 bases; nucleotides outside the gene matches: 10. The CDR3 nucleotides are TGTGCCAGCAGGGGATGGGGACAGGAGGCTGGCTACACCTTC. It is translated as CASRGWGQEAGYTF.

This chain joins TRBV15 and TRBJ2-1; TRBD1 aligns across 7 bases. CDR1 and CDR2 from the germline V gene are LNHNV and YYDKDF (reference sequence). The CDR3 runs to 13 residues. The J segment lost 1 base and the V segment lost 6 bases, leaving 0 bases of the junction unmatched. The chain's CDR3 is CATRTGSYNEQFF. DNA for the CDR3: TGTGCCACCAGGACAGGGTCCTACAATGAGCAGTTCTTC.

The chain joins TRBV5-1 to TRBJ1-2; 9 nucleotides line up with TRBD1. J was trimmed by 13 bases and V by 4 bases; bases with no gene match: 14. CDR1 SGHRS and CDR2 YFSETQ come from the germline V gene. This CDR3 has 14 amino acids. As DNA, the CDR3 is TGCGCCAGCAGCGGCGGGACAGGGACCTATAGCTGCACCTTC. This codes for CASSGGTGTYSCTF.

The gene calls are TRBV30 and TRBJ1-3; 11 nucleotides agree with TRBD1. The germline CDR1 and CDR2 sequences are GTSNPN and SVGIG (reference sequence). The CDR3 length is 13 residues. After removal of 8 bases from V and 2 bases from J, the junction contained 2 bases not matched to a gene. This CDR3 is CARTGGPGNTIYF. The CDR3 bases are TGTGCCCGGACAGGGGGCCCTGGAAACACCATATATTTT.

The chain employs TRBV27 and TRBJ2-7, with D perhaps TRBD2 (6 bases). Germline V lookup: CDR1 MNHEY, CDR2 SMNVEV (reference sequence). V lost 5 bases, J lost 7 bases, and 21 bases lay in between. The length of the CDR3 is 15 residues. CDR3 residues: CASSPVRAGGREQYF. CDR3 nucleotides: TGTGCCAGCAGTCCCGTAAGGGCAGGAGGGAGGGAGCAGTACTTC.

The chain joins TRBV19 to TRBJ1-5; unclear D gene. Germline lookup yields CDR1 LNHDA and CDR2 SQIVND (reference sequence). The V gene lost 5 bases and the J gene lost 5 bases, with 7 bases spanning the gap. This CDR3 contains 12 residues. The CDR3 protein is CASSPVHQPQHF. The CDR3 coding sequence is TGTGCCAGTAGTCCAGTACATCAGCCCCAGCATTTT.

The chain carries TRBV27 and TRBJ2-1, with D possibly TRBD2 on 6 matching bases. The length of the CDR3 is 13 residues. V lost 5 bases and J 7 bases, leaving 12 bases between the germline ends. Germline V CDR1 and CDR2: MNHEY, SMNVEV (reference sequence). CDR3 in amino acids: CASSPRLENEQFF. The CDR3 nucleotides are TGTGCCAGCAGTCCAAGACTAGAAAATGAGCAGTTCTTC.

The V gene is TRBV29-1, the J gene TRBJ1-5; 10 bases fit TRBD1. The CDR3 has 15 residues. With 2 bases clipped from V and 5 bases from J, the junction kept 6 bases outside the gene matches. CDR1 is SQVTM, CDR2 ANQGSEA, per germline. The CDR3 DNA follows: TGCAGCGTTGAATTAGGGACAGGGGAGCATCAGCCCCAGCATTTT. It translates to CSVELGTGEHQPQHF.

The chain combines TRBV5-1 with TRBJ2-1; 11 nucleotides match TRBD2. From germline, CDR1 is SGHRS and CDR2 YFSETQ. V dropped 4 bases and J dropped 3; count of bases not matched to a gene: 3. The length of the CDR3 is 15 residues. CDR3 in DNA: TGCGCCAGCAGCCCCGGGACTAGCGGCTACAATGAGCAGTTCTTC. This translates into CASSPGTSGYNEQFF.

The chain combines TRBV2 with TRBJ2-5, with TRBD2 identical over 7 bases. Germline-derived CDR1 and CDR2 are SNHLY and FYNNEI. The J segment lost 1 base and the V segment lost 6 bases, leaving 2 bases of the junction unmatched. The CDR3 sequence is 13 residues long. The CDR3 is CASRKRGQETQYF. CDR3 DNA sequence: TGTGCCAGCAGAAAGCGGGGCCAAGAGACCCAGTACTTC.

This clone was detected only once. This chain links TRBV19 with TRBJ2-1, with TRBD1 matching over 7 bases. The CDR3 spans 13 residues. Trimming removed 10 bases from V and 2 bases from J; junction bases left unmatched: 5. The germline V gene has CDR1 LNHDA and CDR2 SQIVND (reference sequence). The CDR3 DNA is TGTGCCACCCAGGGGGTCCCCTACAATGAGCAGTTCTTC. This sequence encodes CATQGVPYNEQFF.

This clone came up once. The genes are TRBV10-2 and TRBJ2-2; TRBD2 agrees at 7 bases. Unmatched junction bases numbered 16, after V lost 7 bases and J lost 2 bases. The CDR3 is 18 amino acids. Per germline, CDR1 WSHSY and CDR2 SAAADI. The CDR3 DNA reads TGCGCCAGCAAGGTTCGGGCGGCGGGAGCGGTTAACACCGGGGAGCTGTTTTTT. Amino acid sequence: CASKVRAAGAVNTGELFF.

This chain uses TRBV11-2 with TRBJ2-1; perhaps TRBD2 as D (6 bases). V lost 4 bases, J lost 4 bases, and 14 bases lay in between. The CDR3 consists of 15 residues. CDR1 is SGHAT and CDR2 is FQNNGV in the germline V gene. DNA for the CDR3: TGTGCCAGCAGCTGGGACTCTCAATCTTACAATGAGCAGTTCTTC. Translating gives CASSWDSQSYNEQFF.

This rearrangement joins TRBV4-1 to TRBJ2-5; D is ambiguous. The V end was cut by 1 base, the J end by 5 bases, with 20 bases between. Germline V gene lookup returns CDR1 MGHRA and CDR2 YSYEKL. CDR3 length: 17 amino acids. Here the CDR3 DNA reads TGCGCCAGCAGCCAAGGTGTGCGGCACCAGATAAGGGAGACCCAGTACTTC. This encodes CASSQGVRHQIRETQYF.

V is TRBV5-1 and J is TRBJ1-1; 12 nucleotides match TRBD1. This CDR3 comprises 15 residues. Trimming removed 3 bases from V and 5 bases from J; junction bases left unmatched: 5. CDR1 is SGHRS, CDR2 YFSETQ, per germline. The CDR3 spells CASSSGQGALTEAFF. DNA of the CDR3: TGCGCCAGCAGCTCGGGACAGGGGGCGCTAACTGAAGCTTTCTTT.

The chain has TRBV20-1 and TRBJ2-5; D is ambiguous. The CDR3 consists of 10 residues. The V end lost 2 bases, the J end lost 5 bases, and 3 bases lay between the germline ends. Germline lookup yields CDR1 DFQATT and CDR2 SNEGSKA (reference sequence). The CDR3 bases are TGCAGTGCTAGACTGGAGACCCAGTACTTC. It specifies CSARLETQYF.

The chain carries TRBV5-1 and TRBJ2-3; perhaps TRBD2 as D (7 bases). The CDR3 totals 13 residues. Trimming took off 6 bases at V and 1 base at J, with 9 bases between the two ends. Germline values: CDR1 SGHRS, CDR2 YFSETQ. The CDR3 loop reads CASMGGRTDTQYF. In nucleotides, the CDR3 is TGCGCCAGCATGGGGGGGCGCACAGATACGCAGTATTTT.

The CDR3: CASRPRGQVNTEAFF. The CDR3 region has the DNA TGTGCCAGCAGACCCCGGGGACAGGTGAACACTGAAGCTTTCTTT. The chain recombines TRBV27 with TRBJ1-1; 8 bases align to TRBD1. This CDR3 spans 15 amino acids. Unmatched junction bases numbered 6, after V lost 6 bases and J lost 0 bases. From germline, CDR1 is MNHEY and CDR2 SMNVEV (reference sequence).